The clone carrying this TCR beta chain appeared a single time. Its antigen is unknown. This sample was taken from a study of shared clonotypes between healthy human individuals. Background on the study: In total, the donors were a couple of women and a few men aged 18 to 49.

Terminally differentiated effector memory CD45RA+ cells were excluded from the naive CD8 cells, which were CD45RO-negative and positively selected for CCR7. Trimming left V 7 bases short and J 0 bases short, with 13 bases between. Germline V lookup: CDR1 MNHEY, CDR2 SVGAGI. This CDR3 comprises 15 residues. The data were produced by immunoSEQ multiplex PCR, yet TCRdb's version contains in-frame clones alone and is incomplete. This table has about 2.1 million clones, around 93% appearing once. Study outcomes and limitations: It was only blood that was sampled, and tissue repertoires likely differ. Generation of non-shared clonotypes was less probable than generation of clonotypes shared by all four donors.

The sample was naive CD8+ T cells from PBMCs. The receptor comes from a man between 18 and 35 years old in good health. Some clones in this sample may be carry-over from other donors' samples. This rearrangement joins TRBV6-5 to TRBJ1-3; the D is unclear. The CDR3 bases are TGTGCCAGCACCATAGGACCGTTCTCTGGAAACACCATATATTTT. This translates into CASTIGPFSGNTIYF.